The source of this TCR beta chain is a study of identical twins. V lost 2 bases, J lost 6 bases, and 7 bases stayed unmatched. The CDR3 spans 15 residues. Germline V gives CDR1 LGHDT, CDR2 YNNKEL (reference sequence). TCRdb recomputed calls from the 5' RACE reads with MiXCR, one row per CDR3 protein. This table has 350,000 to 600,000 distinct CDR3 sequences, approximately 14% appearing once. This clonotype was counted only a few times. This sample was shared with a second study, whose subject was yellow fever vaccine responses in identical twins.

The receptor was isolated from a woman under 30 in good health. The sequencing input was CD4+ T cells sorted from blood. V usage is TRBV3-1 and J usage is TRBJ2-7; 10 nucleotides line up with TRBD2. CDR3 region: CASSQPGTSVGEQYF. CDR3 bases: TGTGCCAGCAGCCAACCCGGGACTAGCGTCGGCGAGCAGTACTTC.